Reported below is one T cell receptor (beta chain). Germline CDR1 and CDR2: LNHNV and YYDKDF (reference sequence). CDR3 length: 14 residues. The V end lost 2 bases, the J end lost 2 bases, and 9 bases lay between the germline ends. The sample comes from a study of CD39 and CD103 CD8 tumor-infiltrating T cells. DNA input per subset was roughly 8,500 to 100,000 sorted cells. This table comes from immunoSEQ multiplex PCR, and its TCRdb copy is limited to in-frame clones, with some not included. Found here are about 3,600 clones, roughly three fifths of them singletons; the top ten hold around 25%. This chain connects TRBV15 to TRBJ1-1; TRBD1 is a possible D gene (5 bases). Sequencing used CD39- CD103- CD8+ T cells sorted from the tumor. Noted subset: CD103-CD39- double-negative CD45RA- CD8 T cells. The clonotype originates from a human donor with head and neck squamous cell carcinoma. The CDR3 DNA sequence: TGTGCCACCAGCAGATGGGGACGAAACACTGAAGCTTTCTTT. This encodes CATSRWGRNTEAFF.